This T cell receptor beta chain stems from a study of T-cell reconstitution after alpha-beta-depleted transplantation in children. The study's findings and limits: Several hundred graft clones that had expanded were reportedly the source of alpha-beta T cells about two months after transplant. Newly made T cells mostly supplied T-cell counts and diversity one year after transplant. It was surviving recipient T cells and thymic progenitors that gave some patients high TCRbeta diversity at day 60.

TCRbeta library preparation incorporated unique molecular identifiers. TCRdb re-analysed the PCR reads in MiXCR, keeping a single row per CDR3 protein. The profile shows roughly 790,000 distinct CDR3 sequences, about 15% of them singletons. There are a few counts of this clonotype. Its matching antigen is unknown. V dropped 0 bases and J dropped 7; count of bases not matched to a gene: 14. CDR1 and CDR2 from the germline V gene are SGHRS and YFSETQ. The CDR3 has 17 amino acids. The clonotype comes from a male patient under 18 who had a stem cell transplant for acute lymphoblastic leukemia, so the T cells may come from the graft donor. This sample comprised PBMCs, mostly from graft donor cells, obtained 360 days after TCRalphabeta/CD19-depleted stem cell transplant. This chain joins TRBV5-1 and TRBJ1-2; TRBD1 matches 8 bases. The DNA for the CDR3 is TGCGCCAGCAGCTTGGCAAACCTAGGACAGGGAGGAGGTGGCTACACCTTC. It yields the protein CASSLANLGQGGGGYTF.